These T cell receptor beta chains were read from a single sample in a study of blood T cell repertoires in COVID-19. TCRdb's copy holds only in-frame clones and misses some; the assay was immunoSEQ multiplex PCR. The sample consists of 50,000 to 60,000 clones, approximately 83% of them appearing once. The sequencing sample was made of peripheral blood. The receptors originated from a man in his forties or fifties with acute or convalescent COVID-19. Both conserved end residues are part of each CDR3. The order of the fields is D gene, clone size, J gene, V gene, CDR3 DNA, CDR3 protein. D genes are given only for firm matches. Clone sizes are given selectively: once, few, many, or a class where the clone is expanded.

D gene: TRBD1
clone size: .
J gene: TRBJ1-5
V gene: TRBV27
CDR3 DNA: TGTGCCAGCAGTCCCGGACAGGACTTGGATTATAGCAATCAGCCCCAGCATTTT
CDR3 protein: CASSPGQDLDYSNQPQHF

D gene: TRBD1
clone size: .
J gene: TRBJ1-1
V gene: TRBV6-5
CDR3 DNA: TGTGCCAGCACCAACGGGGGACAGGTGAACACTGAAGCTTTCTTT
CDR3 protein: CASTNGGQVNTEAFF

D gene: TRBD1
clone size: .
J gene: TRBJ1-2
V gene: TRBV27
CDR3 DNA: TGTGCCAGCAGTCAGACAGGGACCAGGGGCTACACCTTC
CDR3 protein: CASSQTGTRGYTF

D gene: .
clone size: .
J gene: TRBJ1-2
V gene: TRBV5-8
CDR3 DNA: TGTGCCAGCAGCTTGGCTCAGGCCGCAGGCTACACCTTC
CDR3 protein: CASSLAQAAGYTF

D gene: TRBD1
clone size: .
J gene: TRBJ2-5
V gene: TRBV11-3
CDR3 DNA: TGTGCCAGCAGCAGGACAGGGAGTGCGGAGACCCAGTACTTC
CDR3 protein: CASSRTGSAETQYF

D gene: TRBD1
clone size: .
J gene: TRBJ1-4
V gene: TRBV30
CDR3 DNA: TGTGCCTGGAGTCGCGAAATGCCCGGGACAGGGGAGAAACTGTTTTTT
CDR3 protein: CAWSREMPGTGEKLFF

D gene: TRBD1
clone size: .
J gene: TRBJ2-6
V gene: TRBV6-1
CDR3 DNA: TGTGCCAGCAGTGAACGGACAGGGGCCTCGGGGGCCAACGTCCTGACTTTC
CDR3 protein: CASSERTGASGANVLTF

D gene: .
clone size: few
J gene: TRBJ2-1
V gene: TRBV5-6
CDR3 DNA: TGTGCCAGCAGCTTCGAGGGGGCCTACAATGAGCAGTTCTTC
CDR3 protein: CASSFEGAYNEQFF

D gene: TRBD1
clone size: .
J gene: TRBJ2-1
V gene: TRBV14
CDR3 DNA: TGTGCCAGCAGCCAACCCGGACAGGGCGTCTACAATGAGCAGTTCTTC
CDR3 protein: CASSQPGQGVYNEQFF

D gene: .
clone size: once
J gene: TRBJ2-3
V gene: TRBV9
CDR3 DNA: TGTGCCAGCAGCGTACTGAGCGGCACAGATACGCAGTATTTT
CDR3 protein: CASSVLSGTDTQYF

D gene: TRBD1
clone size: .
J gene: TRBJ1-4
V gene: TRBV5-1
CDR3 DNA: TGCGCCAGCAGCTTGGCCAAAGTGGGGCAGGGGGCTACAACTAATGAAAAACTGTTTTTT
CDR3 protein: CASSLAKVGQGATTNEKLFF

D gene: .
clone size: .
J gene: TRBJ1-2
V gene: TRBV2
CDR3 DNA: TGTGCCAGCAGTGTTGGGGCAGACTATGGCTACACCTTC
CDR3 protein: CASSVGADYGYTF

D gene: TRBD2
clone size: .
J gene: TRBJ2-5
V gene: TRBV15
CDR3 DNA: TGTGCCACCAGCAGTTTAATAGCGGGGGGTTTGGAGACCCAGTACTTC
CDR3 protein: CATSSLIAGGLETQYF

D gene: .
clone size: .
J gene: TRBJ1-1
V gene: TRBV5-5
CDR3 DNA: TGTGCCAGCAGCCAGGGGCTCGGCACTGAAGCTTTCTTT
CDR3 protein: CASSQGLGTEAFF

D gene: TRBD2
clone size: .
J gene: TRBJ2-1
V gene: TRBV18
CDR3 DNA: TGTGCCAGCTCACAGTCTAGCGGGGGGTCCTACAATGAGCAGTTCTTC
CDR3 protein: CASSQSSGGSYNEQFF

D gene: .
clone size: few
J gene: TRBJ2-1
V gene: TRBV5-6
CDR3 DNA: TGTGCCAGCAGCTTTCGCGGGGGCGATTCGTACAATGAGCAGTTCTTC
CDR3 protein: CASSFRGGDSYNEQFF

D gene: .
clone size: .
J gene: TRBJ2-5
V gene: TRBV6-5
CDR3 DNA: TGTGCCAGCACCCTAATCGGCAGCGGGCGGGAGACCCAGTACTTC
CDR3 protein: CASTLIGSGRETQYF

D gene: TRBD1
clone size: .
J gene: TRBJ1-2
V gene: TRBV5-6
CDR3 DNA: TGTGCCAGCAGCTTCGAACAGGGGTACGATGGCTACACCTTC
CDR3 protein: CASSFEQGYDGYTF

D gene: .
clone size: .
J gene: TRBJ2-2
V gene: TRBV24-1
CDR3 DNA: TGTGCCACCAGTGATCCCCGACAGAGAGCGAACACCGGGGAGCTGTTTTTT
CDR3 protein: CATSDPRQRANTGELFF

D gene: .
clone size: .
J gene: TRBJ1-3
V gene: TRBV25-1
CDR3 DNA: TGTGCCAGCAGTGACGTAATCTCTGGAAACACCATATATTTT
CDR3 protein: CASSDVISGNTIYF

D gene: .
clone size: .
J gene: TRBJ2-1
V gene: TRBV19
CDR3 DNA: TGTGCCAGTAGTATGAGTCCCTCCTACAATGAGCAGTTCTTC
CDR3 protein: CASSMSPSYNEQFF

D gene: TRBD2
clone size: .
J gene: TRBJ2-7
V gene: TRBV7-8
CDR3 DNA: TGTGCCACATCCCGAATAGCGGGAGAAGTCTACGAGCAGTACTTC
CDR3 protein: CATSRIAGEVYEQYF

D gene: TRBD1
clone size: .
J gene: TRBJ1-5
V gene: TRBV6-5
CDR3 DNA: TGTGCCAGCAGCCGCAAACAGGGGGAAGGTCAGCCCCAGCATTTT
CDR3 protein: CASSRKQGEGQPQHF